A single T cell receptor (beta chain) is shown here with its context. There is no known antigen for this receptor. The read falls 3 residues short of the CDR3 end, and the missing part is taken from the germline J gene. This sample was included in a study of T cell clonality in common variable immunodeficiency (dated by TCRdb to 2015 to 2017). The research as a whole found: Compared with healthy controls, CVID subjects showed increased TCRbeta clonality (t-test p = 0.018), a feature most characteristic of about a third of subjects. Even though DNA input was the same, control samples had an average of around 78,000 unique sequences each, compared with some 32,000 in CVID samples. Differences among patients in the CVID cohort limited the correlations between repertoire features and clinical complications. According to the authors, finding the cause of the higher clonality in CVID would require sequencing the repertoires of T cell subpopulations. Reportedly, TCRbeta sequences from CVID had fewer deletions and N-nucleotide insertions, and highly modified clones with 13 or more V deletions were absent from CVID. Fewer TCRbeta clones were shared among CVID subjects than among healthy controls (p < 0.0001).

Both CVID patients and healthy controls were predominantly of Caucasian heritage. Heparinized peripheral whole blood samples of about 5 to 8 ml were collected from each donor. Genomic DNA from adults with common variable immune deficiency (CVID) and from healthy adult controls was used for sequencing of TCRbeta CDR3 repertoires. A total of around 22 healthy adult volunteers (12 female and approximately 10 male; age range about 20 to 75 years, mean age approximately 35) were included in the control group. To isolate peripheral blood mononuclear cells, diluted blood was subjected to density centrifugation over Hypaque 1077 or Ficoll-Paque. Genomic DNA was obtained from unsorted mononuclear cells through either Qiagen column purification or a centrifugation-based method. For sequencing input, CVID and control samples contributed equivalent amounts of genomic DNA. For every sample, a 60 bp segment covering the rearranged TCRbeta CDR3 region was amplified and then sequenced. TCRbeta amplification used the immunoSEQ assay, a bias-corrected multiplex PCR with high-throughput sequencing. The source study handled its data this way. Every unique nucleotide sequence counted as a clone and was annotated with V, D and J genes, copy number and frequency. Sequences were labeled productive if in frame, and non-productive if out of frame or containing stop codons. As previously described, clonality was computed from Shannon's entropy. The predicted amino acid sequences of productive clones were used to derive mean CDR3 Kyte-Doolittle hydropathy. Scaled V gene usage was hierarchically clustered using Manhattan distance and complete linkage with the R hclust function. Sharing of clones by CDR3 amino acid sequence was evaluated through resampling of 12 repertoires per group over 100 rounds. The repertoires were searched for around 70 published EBV-specific and roughly 230 published CMV-specific TCRbeta sequences. Analysis left out a couple of CVID samples that produced under 10,000 sequences, so roughly 45 CVID repertoires remained. In TCRdb, the immuneACCESS table is reduced to in-frame sequences with V and J assigned. These tables do not hold every clone; where another copy was compared, an unresolved V gene accounts for under half, and the others remain unexplained. V, J and clone size derive from that table, while D and trimming were established from the DNA sequence. For this sample, about 35,000 clones appear and none is a singleton. Approximately 9.4% of the sample comes from the top ten.

Inclusive of the bounding cysteine and phenylalanine, the CDR3 is 16 residues long. Only the CDR3 bases that were read are kept: 39 of them, in frame from base 1. CDR1 and CDR2 (LNHDA, SQIVND) derive from the germline V gene (reference sequence). Trimming removed 6 bases from V and 2 bases from J; the gene matches leave 9 bases unexplained. The chain is made from TRBV19 and TRBJ1-5; the junction holds 8 bases that match TRBD1. The receptor comes from a person aged 18 to 75 in good health. Sequences were obtained from peripheral blood mononuclear cells. The DNA read from the CDR3 is TGTGCCAGTAGCAGTCTACAGGGGGGGGGCAATCAGCCC. It translates to CASSSLQGGGNQP. The full CDR3 protein reads CASSSLQGGGNQPQHF.